The 10 T cell receptor beta chains below were found in one sample sequenced in a study of human T cells and chemical hapten exposure. Indicated time point: pre-sensitization, week 0. The treatment here: therapeutic diphenylcyclopropenone sensitization with weekly scalp DPC. Using its own MiXCR run on the RACE reads, TCRdb lists one record per CDR3 protein. The sample yields 84,000 or so distinct CDR3 sequences, 7.5% to 9.5% seen once. Sequencing used whole blood, obtained in connection with sensitization to the hapten diphenylcyclopropenone (DPC). All receptors derive from a man aged 40-50 years with alopecia areata. Some clones in this sample may be carry-over from other donors' samples.

The chain carries TRBV20-1 and TRBJ1-1; D might be TRBD1 (6 bases). Germline loops: CDR1 DFQATT, CDR2 SNEGSKA (reference sequence). The CDR3 runs to 12 residues. Trimming stripped 4 bases from V and 6 bases from J, with 12 bases between. CDR3 region: CSATPGASEAFF. The CDR3 region has the DNA TGCAGTGCTACACCAGGGGCCTCTGAAGCTTTCTTT.

This clonotype came up many times. The chain recombines TRBV5-1 with TRBJ1-2; no definite D call. The germline gives CDR1 SGHRS, CDR2 YFSETQ. This CDR3 is built from 15 residues. V shed 4 bases and J shed 0 bases, with 13 bases lying between them. CDR3 in DNA: TGCGCCAGCAGCCAGGAGGGCATTTCTAACTATGGCTACACCTTC. It is translated as CASSQEGISNYGYTF.

This chain uses TRBV20-1 with TRBJ2-3; 12 bases fit TRBD2. The CDR3 totals 15 residues. V lost 3 bases, J lost 5 bases, and 6 bases stayed unmatched. The germline CDR1 and CDR2 sequences are DFQATT and SNEGSKA (reference sequence). CDR3 sequence reads: CSARSGLAGRDTQYF. The CDR3 region has the DNA TGCAGTGCTAGGTCGGGACTAGCGGGCCGAGATACGCAGTATTTT.

This clonotype was counted many times. The chain couples TRBV18 to TRBJ1-2, with 7 bases aligning to TRBD1. CDR1 and CDR2 from the germline V gene are KGHSH and LQKENI. J gave up 0 bases and V 5 bases, and 6 bases lay outside the gene matches. The CDR3 runs 15 residues. CDR3 sequence: CASSVSGTANYGYTF. In DNA, the CDR3 is TGTGCCAGCTCAGTTTCCGGGACAGCTAACTATGGCTACACCTTC.

This clonotype appeared many times. The rearrangement links TRBV27 to TRBJ2-1; D is perhaps TRBD1 or TRBD2 (7 bases each). The CDR3 consists of 14 residues. Germline V gene data show CDR1 as MNHEY and CDR2 as SMNVEV (reference sequence). V was shortened by 10 bases and J by 7 bases, with 20 bases between the two germline ends. CDR3: CATGRGGGKNEQFF. The CDR3 bases are TGTGCCACCGGGCGGGGAGGGGGCAAGAATGAGCAGTTCTTC.

This clonotype was observed many times. The chain has TRBV6-5 and TRBJ2-2; perhaps D is TRBD1 or TRBD2 (6 bases each). Germline CDR1 MNHEY, CDR2 SVGAGI. This CDR3 region has 18 residues. The V end was cut by 7 bases, the J end by 7 bases, with 28 bases between. As DNA, the CDR3 is TGTGCCAGCACCTCTTTAGCGGTCCGGAGGGGGGCATACGGGGAGCTGTTTTTT. Translated, it gives CASTSLAVRRGAYGELFF.

This rearrangement joins TRBV6-5 to TRBJ2-7, with 9 bases lining up with TRBD2. Germline CDR1 reads MNHEY; CDR2 reads SVGAGI. The trim removed 4 bases at V and 3 bases at J, leaving 10 bases unmatched. This CDR3 has 16 residues. The DNA for the CDR3 is TGTGCCAGCAGTTCCCGTGACGGTAGCGGGAGCTACGAGCAGTACTTC. Its protein product is CASSSRDGSGSYEQYF.

Of note for this clonotype: The CDR3 does not close with the conserved phenylalanine or tryptophan, likely indicating a read error. J is TRBJ2-3 and V is TRBV3-1; D gene unclear. V was trimmed by 3 bases and J by 2 bases, leaving 15 bases between them. CDR3 length: 16 amino acids. Germline CDR1 LGHDT, CDR2 YNNKEL (reference sequence). The CDR3 coding sequence is TGTGCCAGCAGCCAGGTTCGTCCGGGTTTCACAGATACGCAGTATTAT. It codes for CASSQVRPGFTDTQYY.

This clonotype turned up a few times. The chain combines TRBV6-1 with TRBJ2-5, with D unresolved. The CDR3 contains 15 residues. The ends were cut back, 1 base at V and 2 bases at J, with 11 bases in the middle. Germline V gene lookup returns CDR1 MNHNS and CDR2 SASEGT. CDR3 sequence reads: CASSEGPTSQETQYF. The CDR3 DNA sequence: TGTGCCAGCAGTGAAGGCCCAACATCGCAAGAGACCCAGTACTTC.

This clonotype was counted a few times. The rearrangement links TRBV6-2 or TRBV6-3 to TRBJ2-7, with 11 bases identical to TRBD2. After removal of 6 bases from V and 2 bases from J, the junction contained 3 bases not matched to a gene. Germline V lookup: CDR1 MNHEY, CDR2 SVGEGT. The CDR3 is 14 amino acids. CDR3 loop: CASRGLAGTYEQYV. CDR3 coding DNA: TGTGCCAGCAGAGGACTAGCGGGCACCTACGAGCAGTACGTC.